This T cell receptor beta chain was profiled in a study of CD8 T cells in Susac syndrome. Study observations and caveats: TEMRA cells and active patients showed peak Susac CD8+ clonal expansion.

Looked up from germline, CDR1 is SGDLS and CDR2 is YYNGEE. The CDR3 consists of 15 residues. After removal of 0 bases from V and 3 bases from J, the junction contained 5 bases not matched to a gene. Susac syndrome patients met recently defined diagnostic criteria for definite or probable disease. RNA, at roughly 0.5 to 1 ug, was reverse transcribed with random hexamers. Coverage of TCR beta CDR3 amplification by immunoSEQ multiplex PCR extended to 54 Vbeta and 13 Jbeta. TCRdb used MiXCR to reprocess the immunoSEQ multiplex PCR reads, holding one entry per CDR3 protein. The data hold about 100,000 distinct CDR3 sequences, with roughly 96% observed a single time. For this clonotype: Its antigen is not known.

This chain joins TRBV9 and TRBJ2-7, with 8 bases fitting TRBD1. This TCR derives from a human donor with Susac syndrome. The sequenced sample was CD8+ T cells from PBMCs. CDR3 DNA: TGTGCCAGCAGCGTAGGGCAGGGGGCCGACTACGAGCAGTACTTC. Protein sequence: CASSVGQGADYEQYF.